Shown below are 7 T cell receptor beta chains from a single sample sequenced in a study of T cell responses to AZD1222 COVID-19 vaccine. Produced via immunoSEQ multiplex PCR; TCRdb's table is partial and in-frame only. This repertoire shows more than 150,000 clones, 90% found once; its top ten account for 1.5% to 2%. This sample comprised peripheral blood, obtained on day 0 of AZD1222 vaccination. These receptors all come from an adult in good health.

This clone has more than one count but fewer than ten. The gene calls are TRBV20-1 and TRBJ1-1; 7 bases are shared with TRBD1. Germline V gene sequence: CDR1 DFQATT, CDR2 SNEGSKA (reference sequence). J was trimmed by 8 bases and V by 4 bases; bases with no gene match: 4. The CDR3 totals 11 residues. The CDR3 is CSAIPGQEAFF. The CDR3 DNA sequence: TGCAGTGCTATCCCGGGACAGGAAGCTTTCTTT.

This chain uses TRBV2 with TRBJ2-5, with a tentative D call TRBD1 (6 bases). The germline V gene has CDR1 SNHLY and CDR2 FYNNEI. The CDR3 is made up of 13 amino acids. Trimming left V 9 bases short and J 0 bases short, with 11 bases between. The DNA of the CDR3 is TGTGCCAGTTCCAGGGGACACCAAGAGACCCAGTACTTC. Translating it yields CASSRGHQETQYF.

The V call is TRBV30, the J call TRBJ2-1, with 10 bases aligning to TRBD2. This CDR3 comprises 14 residues. V dropped 3 bases and J dropped 6; count of bases not matched to a gene: 5. Per germline, CDR1 GTSNPN and CDR2 SVGIG (reference sequence). The CDR3 is CAWSQRLAGNEQFF. In nucleotides, the CDR3 is TGTGCCTGGAGCCAAAGACTAGCGGGCAATGAGCAGTTCTTC.

The chain joins TRBV19 to TRBJ2-7, with D maybe TRBD2 (5 bases). In germline, CDR1 is LNHDA, CDR2 SQIVND (reference sequence). The CDR3 sequence is 12 residues long. V was pared by 6 bases and J by 9 bases, with 15 bases between. The CDR3 nucleotides read TGTGCCAGTAGCGCTGGACTCGGCTTGCAGTACTTC. Amino acid sequence: CASSAGLGLQYF.

The chain has TRBV28 and TRBJ2-1; TRBD2 might be the D (5 bases). This CDR3 is built from 19 residues. CDR1 is MDHEN and CDR2 is SYDVKM in the germline V gene. Trimming removed 5 bases from V and 10 bases from J, with 33 bases in between. For the CDR3, the DNA is TGTGCCAGCAGTAACCGGATTGGCCTAGCCAGCCCTAGTCGTTCAGAGCAGTTCTTC. Translating it yields CASSNRIGLASPSRSEQFF.

The chain employs TRBV6-1 and TRBJ2-7; 16 nucleotides align to TRBD2. The CDR3 contains 17 residues. Trimming cost V 3 bases and J 4 bases; bases outside gene matches: 6. Looked up from germline, CDR1 is MNHNS and CDR2 is SASEGT. The CDR3 region has the DNA TGTGCCAGCAGTGAGGGACTAGCGGGAGGGATCGGGTACGAGCAGTACTTC. Translating gives CASSEGLAGGIGYEQYF.

The chain recombines TRBV6-5 with TRBJ1-5; D gene ambiguous. The CDR3 loop spans 14 amino acids. V dropped 8 bases and J dropped 5 bases, with 16 bases sitting between them. CDR1 is MNHEY, CDR2 SVGAGI, per germline. CDR3 region: CASQLDGSHQPQHF. The CDR3, as DNA: TGTGCCAGCCAGCTCGACGGGAGCCATCAGCCCCAGCATTTT.